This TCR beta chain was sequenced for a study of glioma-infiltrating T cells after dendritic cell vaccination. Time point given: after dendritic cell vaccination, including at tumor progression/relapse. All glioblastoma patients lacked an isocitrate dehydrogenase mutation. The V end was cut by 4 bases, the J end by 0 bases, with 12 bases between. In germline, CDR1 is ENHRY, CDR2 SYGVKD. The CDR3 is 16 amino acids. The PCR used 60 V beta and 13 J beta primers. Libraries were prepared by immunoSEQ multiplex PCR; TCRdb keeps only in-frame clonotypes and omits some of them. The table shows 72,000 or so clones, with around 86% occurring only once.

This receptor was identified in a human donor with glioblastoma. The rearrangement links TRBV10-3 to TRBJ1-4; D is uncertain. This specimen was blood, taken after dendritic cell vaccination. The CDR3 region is CAISVGGIATNEKLFF. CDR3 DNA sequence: TGTGCCATCAGTGTCGGAGGCATTGCAACTAATGAAAAACTGTTTTTT.